These 24 T cell receptor beta chains were sequenced from one sample in a study of blood T cell repertoires in COVID-19. This table comes from immunoSEQ multiplex PCR, and its TCRdb copy is limited to in-frame clones, with some not included. The sample has about 160,000 clones; 85% are singletons. Input material: peripheral blood. These receptors all stem from a human donor with acute or convalescent COVID-19. The donor label of this sample is uncertain.

For the CDR3, the DNA is TGTGCCAGCAGTCCCATTTTGGCGGGGGGGCAGTTCTTC. Translation: CASSPILAGGQFF. The chain is built from TRBV12-3 or TRBV12-4 and TRBJ2-1; 8 bases align to TRBD2. The CDR3 loop spans 13 amino acids. V was pared by 5 bases and J by 12 bases, with 9 bases of the junction left unmatched.

J is TRBJ2-3 and V is TRBV2, with D unclear. Germline-derived CDR1 and CDR2 are SNHLY and FYNNEI. The ends were cut back, 4 bases at V and 2 bases at J, with 4 bases in the middle. This CDR3 spans 12 amino acids. The chain's CDR3 is CASSVLTDTQYF. The CDR3 DNA reads TGTGCCAGCAGTGTACTCACAGATACGCAGTATTTT.

J is TRBJ1-5 and V is TRBV9; D possibly corresponds to TRBD1 (6 bases). The V gene lost 4 bases and the J gene lost 5 bases, with 16 bases spanning the gap. The CDR3 has 15 amino acids. Germline-derived CDR1 and CDR2 are SGDLS and YYNGEE. The CDR3 DNA sequence: TGTGCCAGCAGCATAACGGACAGAATAGATCAGCCCCAGCATTTT. Its protein is CASSITDRIDQPQHF.

The rearrangement joins TRBV11-3 to TRBJ2-5; 7 bases line up with TRBD2. Germline CDR1 is SGHNT and CDR2 is YENEEA. CDR3 size: 14 residues. V shed 5 bases and J 6 bases; nucleotides not matched to a gene: 9. The CDR3 loop is CASSPGGTIQTQYF. CDR3 sequence (DNA): TGTGCCAGCAGCCCCGGGGGGACTATTCAGACCCAGTACTTC.

V usage is TRBV7-3 and J usage is TRBJ1-2; D might be TRBD1 (6 bases). With 6 bases removed from V and 5 bases from J, the gap between germline ends came to 13 bases. The CDR3 has 13 residues. From germline, CDR1 is SGHTA and CDR2 FQGTGA. In DNA form, the CDR3 reads TGTGCCAGCAGGGGGGACACCTTATATGGCTACACCTTC. This encodes CASRGDTLYGYTF.

The chain carries TRBV19 and TRBJ1-1, with D possibly matching TRBD1 (6 bases). The CDR3 has 14 amino acids. V lost 5 bases and J lost 0, with 10 bases in between. Germline CDR1 is LNHDA and CDR2 is SQIVND (reference sequence). CDR3 sequence: CASSLPGVNTEAFF. CDR3 in DNA: TGTGCCAGTAGTCTCCCAGGGGTGAACACTGAAGCTTTCTTT.

The CDR3 DNA reads as TGTGCCAGCAGTCTAAGGGACAGTATGTCGGGCTACACCTTC. It encodes CASSLRDSMSGYTF. The chain joins TRBV6-5 to TRBJ1-2, with 7 bases that match TRBD1. Unmatched junction bases numbered 11, after V lost 5 bases and J lost 8 bases. The CDR3 spans 14 residues. Germline assignment: CDR1 MNHEY and CDR2 SVGAGI.

The J gene is TRBJ2-1, the V gene TRBV7-2; 7 bases agree with TRBD2. CDR3 length equals 14 residues. CDR1 and CDR2 (germline): SGHTA, FQGNSA. V trimming: 3 bases; J trimming: 7 bases; junction bases outside the gene matches: 6. This chain's CDR3 is CASSFVRGLNEQFF. In nucleotides, the CDR3 is TGTGCCAGCAGCTTCGTGCGGGGGTTGAATGAGCAGTTCTTC.

This clone was detected a few times. The rearrangement joins TRBV29-1 to TRBJ1-2; D is possibly TRBD1 (6 bases). Trimming stripped 6 bases from V and 2 bases from J, with 10 bases between. The CDR3 contains 12 residues. The germline gives CDR1 SQVTM, CDR2 ANQGSEA. CDR3 residues: CSVSQGNYGYTF. For the CDR3, the DNA is TGCAGCGTGTCGCAGGGGAACTATGGCTACACCTTC. Full variable domain (missing parts from reference TRBV29-1 and TRBJ1-2): SAVISQKPSRDICQRGTSLTIQCQVDSQVTMMFWYRQQPGQSLTLIATANQGSEATYESGFVIDKFPISRPNLTFSTLTVSNMSPEDSSIYLCSVSQGNYGYTFGSGTRLTVV.

A word on this clone: The sample contains more than one DNA sequence encoding this CDR3. The chain carries TRBV5-1 and TRBJ2-3; D unresolved. The CDR3 sequence is 13 residues long. Trimming left V 0 bases short and J 1 base short, with 3 bases between. Germline assignment: CDR1 SGHRS and CDR2 YFSETQ. The chain's CDR3 is CASSLAGTDTQYF. The CDR3 bases are TGCGCCAGCAGCTTGGCTGGCACAGATACGCAGTATTTT.

This clone was counted a few times. The chain employs TRBV7-2 and TRBJ2-5; TRBD2 might be the D (6 bases). The V and J ends lost 6 bases and 5 bases respectively, with 16 bases between them. CDR1 and CDR2 from the germline V gene are SGHTA and FQGNSA. This CDR3 has 14 residues. CDR3 in DNA: TGTGCCAGCAGGCAAGCGTCGGAGGGGGAGACCCAGTACTTC. It specifies CASRQASEGETQYF. The whole variable domain, filled in from reference TRBV7-2 and TRBJ2-5, reads GAGVSQSPSNKVTEKGKDVELRCDPISGHTALYWYRQSLGQGLEFLIYFQGNSAPDKSGLPSDRFSAERTGGSVSTLTIQRTQQEDSAVYLCASRQASEGETQYFGPGTRLLVL.

This clone was counted only a few times. The genes are TRBV10-3 and TRBJ1-5; the D is unclear. V was clipped by 2 bases and J by 2 bases, with 10 bases between them. CDR1 is ENHRY and CDR2 is SYGVKD in the germline V gene. This CDR3 is built from 15 residues. CDR3 nucleotide sequence: TGTGCCATCAGTGAGGGCCCCAGCGGCAATCAGCCCCAGCATTTT. This sequence encodes CAISEGPSGNQPQHF.

The gene calls are TRBV24-1 and TRBJ2-2; 7 positions agree with TRBD1. V was clipped by 3 bases and J by 0 bases; unmatched bases: 6. The CDR3 totals 17 residues. CDR1 KGHDR and CDR2 SFDVKD come from the germline V gene. This CDR3 is CATSDTTGRPNTGELFF. The DNA of the CDR3 is TGTGCCACCAGTGATACGACAGGGAGACCGAACACCGGGGAGCTGTTTTTT.

The rearrangement joins TRBV13 to TRBJ2-7; TRBD2 matches 12 bases. This CDR3 region has 16 residues. With 5 bases clipped from V and 3 bases from J, the junction kept 8 bases outside the gene matches. In germline, CDR1 is PRHDT, CDR2 FYEKMQ (reference sequence). This CDR3 is CASSRRTSGVSYEQYF. The CDR3 coding sequence is TGTGCCAGCAGCCGTAGGACTAGCGGGGTGAGCTACGAGCAGTACTTC.

V is TRBV5-1 and J is TRBJ2-2; D remains ambiguous. The germline V gene has CDR1 SGHRS and CDR2 YFSETQ. The CDR3 covers 14 residues. Trimming left V 5 bases short and J 5 bases short, with 13 bases between. The DNA for the CDR3 is TGCGCCAGCAGAAGACCCACCGGGACCGGGGAGCTGTTTTTT. It yields the protein CASRRPTGTGELFF.

The chain couples TRBV5-1 to TRBJ2-6; perhaps TRBD2 as D (7 bases). The CDR3 runs 16 residues. Germline V gene data show CDR1 as SGHRS and CDR2 as YFSETQ. V was cut by 0 bases and J by 2 bases, with 9 bases left in between. CDR3 residues: CASSLEGGPGANVLTF. DNA for the CDR3: TGCGCCAGCAGCTTGGAGGGGGGGCCTGGGGCCAACGTCCTGACTTTC.

V is TRBV4-1 and J is TRBJ1-6; 10 bases line up with TRBD1. CDR3 length: 16 amino acids. The V segment lost 3 bases and the J segment 7 bases; nucleotides outside the gene matches: 6. Germline-derived CDR1 and CDR2 are MGHRA and YSYEKL. The DNA for the CDR3 is TGCGCCAGCAGCCACATCCCGGGACAGGGGAATTCACCCCTCCACTTT. It encodes CASSHIPGQGNSPLHF.

The V gene is TRBV3-1 (or the pseudogene TRBV3-2), the J gene TRBJ1-6; D is uncertain. The CDR3 has 17 residues. Germline V gives CDR1 LGHDT, CDR2 YNNKEL (reference sequence). Trimming left V 1 base short and J 6 bases short, with 16 bases between. The CDR3 sequence: CASSQVGGGGPNSPLHF. CDR3 nucleotide sequence: TGTGCCAGCAGCCAAGTCGGTGGCGGAGGACCTAATTCACCCCTCCACTTT.

This clone has more than one count but fewer than ten. The J gene is TRBJ2-1, the V gene TRBV27, with TRBD2 as a possible D gene (6 bases). Deletions cut 3 bases from V and 7 bases from J, with 13 bases between. This CDR3 is 14 amino acids long. Germline values: CDR1 MNHEY, CDR2 SMNVEV (reference sequence). CDR3 sequence: CASSFGGSVNEQFF. The DNA of the CDR3 is TGTGCCAGCAGTTTTGGGGGGTCCGTTAATGAGCAGTTCTTC.

The chain combines TRBV29-1 with TRBJ2-5; D ambiguous. The CDR3 contains 12 residues. Per germline, CDR1 SQVTM and CDR2 ANQGSEA. Trimming shortened V by 4 bases and J by 5 bases, and 11 bases separated the two germline ends. CDR3 coding DNA: TGCAGCGTTGGGTCAGGTCCGGAGACCCAGTACTTC. Translating gives CSVGSGPETQYF.

This rearrangement joins TRBV5-4 to TRBJ1-5, with no clear D. The V gene lost 4 bases and the J gene lost 5 bases, with 13 bases spanning the gap. This CDR3 has 14 amino acids. Looked up from germline, CDR1 is SGHNT and CDR2 is YYREEE (reference sequence). CDR3 DNA sequence: TGTGCCAGCAGCCCGAATTTGTCGGATCAGCCCCAGCATTTT. Amino acid sequence: CASSPNLSDQPQHF.

The gene calls are TRBV2 and TRBJ2-1; possible D gene TRBD1, 5 bases. V shed 0 bases and J shed 8 bases, with 14 bases lying between them. CDR3 length: 15 amino acids. The germline CDR1 and CDR2 sequences are SNHLY and FYNNEI. The CDR3 DNA sequence: TGTGCCAGCAGTGAAGCGCAGGGTAGGGCCGATGAGCAGTTCTTC. This translates into CASSEAQGRADEQFF.

The chain uses TRBV7-2 and TRBJ1-6; 10 bases agree with TRBD1. Germline loops: CDR1 SGHTA, CDR2 FQGNSA. The CDR3 covers 15 residues. The J segment lost 8 bases and the V segment lost 4 bases, leaving 5 bases of the junction unmatched. The CDR3 DNA reads TGTGCCAGCAGCTCGACAGGGGGCCTTTATTCACCCCTCCACTTT. Its translation: CASSSTGGLYSPLHF.

The gene calls are TRBV9 and TRBJ1-4; 12 nucleotides line up with TRBD1. Germline assignment: CDR1 SGDLS and CDR2 YYNGEE. V trimming: 0 bases; J trimming: 8 bases; junction bases outside the gene matches: 5. The CDR3 length is 16 residues. The CDR3 DNA follows: TGTGCCAGCAGCGTAGCTTCGGGACAGGGGGCAGAAAAACTGTTTTTT. This encodes CASSVASGQGAEKLFF.